This T cell receptor beta chain was sequenced in a study of neoadjuvant anti-PD-1 for oral cavity cancer (dated by TCRdb to about 2021). Context from the whole study: Patients mostly received three to four biweekly doses of nivolumab at 3 mg/kg before curative-intent surgical resection. For patients who did not progress, a fourth nivolumab dose was given around day 43, followed by definitive surgical resection on days 50-56. Under RECIST 1.1, a patient counted as a responder if showing complete response, partial response or stable disease, and as a non-responder if showing progression. The parent correlative cohort included approximately 13 patients, with an approximately 34% response rate.

The CDR3, cysteine through phenylalanine, is 13 amino acids long. The only DNA kept is the CDR3, 39 bases in frame from the first base. V is clipped by 4 bases and J by 6 bases, and the sequence between their germline boundaries is 14 bases long. In the germline V gene, CDR1 corresponds to SGHRS and CDR2 to YFSETQ. In the case of this clone: Its antigen remains unidentified. The input lacks base qualities; no much larger clone sits a single base away.

The sample's time point label, decoded: before neoadjuvant nivolumab. Patients had been newly diagnosed with stage II-IVA oral cavity squamous cell carcinoma, and no prior systemic or radiation treatment had been given to the patients. The cohort was made up of patients with locally advanced, HPV-negative oral cavity squamous cell carcinoma. Peripheral blood mononuclear cells were analyzed directly, without maintenance or expansion in culture. The samples were obtained from a longitudinal correlative study of a single-arm phase II trial testing neoadjuvant nivolumab in oral cavity squamous cell carcinoma. Subject-matched pre- and post-treatment PBMCs and tumors from three responders and three non-responders underwent genomic DNA-based TCRbeta sequencing. Peripheral blood mononuclear cells were collected once before nivolumab treatment and again after treatment, at the time of surgery. The Maxwell RSC DNA from Cells kit was used to extract genomic DNA from PBMCs.

Broader findings and caveats from the paper: TCR analyses included only a few patients per response group, and the authors called for larger cohorts for validation. After neoadjuvant nivolumab, non-responders showed significantly higher T cell clonality (Gini index) in PBMCs than responders did. Higher pretreatment blood Treg/Th17 ratios correlated with higher pretreatment blood TCRbeta clonality and lower post-treatment tumor TCRbeta clonality.

PBMC libraries used mostly about 480 ng of input genomic DNA for deep sequencing, with six replicates per sample. Following the manufacturer's instructions, the team built TCRbeta libraries using the immunoSEQ hsTCRbeta kit. Sequencing of the completed libraries took place using an Illumina NovaSeq 6000 S4 flow cell after they had been pooled to around 3.3 nM. The authors' analysis ran thus. The immunoSEQ Analyzer handled quality control and preprocessing of the raw data. The analysis was restricted to productive rearrangements, with each unique CDR3 amino acid sequence defining a clonotype. Using the R package tcR, the researchers computed the Gini-Simpson index as their estimate of repertoire clonality. Student's t test was used to compare Gini indices, while Pearson correlation assessed associations with tumor size change. TCRdb took this table from immuneACCESS and kept in-frame rearrangements with V and J called. Such tables lack part of the clones; where checked against another copy, unresolved V genes explain under half of the gap, and the rest is unexplained. The V and J calls and clone size are taken from that table; D and trimming were inferred from the DNA. Recorded for this sample are some 71,000 clones; about 83% of them occurred a single time. Jointly, the top ten make up nearly 3.5% of the sample.

The sequence joins TRBV5-1 to TRBJ2-7, with the D gene not clear enough to name. The sample in question was PBMCs, obtained before nivolumab (anti-PD-1) treatment. This sequence was found in a person aged 40 to 85 with oral cavity squamous cell carcinoma. The CDR3 sequence is CASSRQANGEQYF. DNA sequence: TGCGCCAGCAGCCGCCAGGCGAATGGCGAGCAGTACTTC.